These T cell receptor beta chains were read from a single sample in a study of CD8+ T cells in alopecia areata. Assay used: immunoSEQ multiplex PCR; TCRdb lists only in-frame clones, some missing. The sample has about 140,000 clones; around four fifths are singletons. This specimen consisted of CD8+ T cells sorted from blood, obtained at week 4, from a patient treated with tofacitinib. These receptors all come from a human donor with alopecia areata. Each CDR3 is given with its conserved first and last residue. Fields, in order: D gene, clone size, V gene, CDR3 length, J gene, CDR3 DNA, CDR3 protein. D genes are given only for firm matches. The size entry is marked missing in some rows and otherwise reads once, few, many or a size class.

>.|.|TRBV2|14|TRBJ1-2
TGTGCCAGCAGTGAACTAGACGGGGCCTATGGCTACACCTTC
CASSELDGAYGYTF
>.|.|TRBV7-9|15|TRBJ2-1
TGTGCCAGCAGCTCAACAGGCCTTAGTTACAATGAGCAGTTCTTC
CASSSTGLSYNEQFF
>.|.|TRBV4-2|17|TRBJ2-1
TGTGCCAGCAGCCAATTCCACCAGGAGAGCTCCTACAATGAGCAGTTCTTC
CASSQFHQESSYNEQFF
>.|.|TRBV6-5|15|TRBJ2-1
TGTGCCAGCAGTTACGGGCAGGGTTTGTACAATGAGCAGTTCTTC
CASSYGQGLYNEQFF
>.|.|TRBV4-1|13|TRBJ2-7
TGCGCCAGCAGCCCCAGCACAGCTTACGAGCAGTACTTC
CASSPSTAYEQYF
>.|.|TRBV5-4|14|TRBJ1-1
TGTGCCAGCAGCTCCGGGACACTGAACACTGAAGCTTTCTTT
CASSSGTLNTEAFF
>TRBD1|.|TRBV7-6|15|TRBJ2-1
TGTGCCAGCAGCTTAGCGATGGCAGGGGGCCATGAGCAGTTCTTC
CASSLAMAGGHEQFF
>.|few|TRBV7-3|13|TRBJ2-2
TGTGCCAGCAGCCCCGTAAACCCCGGGGAGCTGTTTTTT
CASSPVNPGELFF
>TRBD2|.|TRBV5-4|13|TRBJ2-1
TGTGCCAGCAGCTTACTAGCGGATAATGAGCAGTTCTTC
CASSLLADNEQFF
>TRBD2|few|TRBV4-1|17|TRBJ2-3
TGCGCCAGCAGCCAAGAACCAGGACTAGCAGTCACAGATACGCAGTATTTT
CASSQEPGLAVTDTQYF
>.|.|TRBV13|15|TRBJ2-1
TGTGCCAGCAGTTATCCGTCGGAGACCCCCAATGAGCAGTTCTTC
CASSYPSETPNEQFF
>TRBD1|few|TRBV10-3|11|TRBJ1-1
TGTGCCATTCAGGGGGCCGCTGAAGCTTTCTTT
CAIQGAAEAFF
>.|few|TRBV13|15|TRBJ2-2
TGTGCCAGCAGCTTAGGAACGTTGGGCTTCGGGGAGCTGTTTTTT
CASSLGTLGFGELFF
>.|.|TRBV29-1|13|TRBJ2-7
TGCAGCGCGCTGGGGGGGGCCTCCTACGAGCAGTACTTC
CSALGGASYEQYF
>.|.|TRBV6-5|14|TRBJ2-1
TGTGCCAGCTATCCTCCGGGCGGCTACAATGAGCAGTTCTTC
CASYPPGGYNEQFF
>.|.|TRBV9|13|TRBJ1-5
TGTGCCAGCAGCGCGGCCGGGGGCCAGCCCCAGCATTTT
CASSAAGGQPQHF
>.|.|TRBV27|14|TRBJ2-2
TGTGCCAGCAGAATACTGAGTGCGGCCGGGGAGCTGTTTTTT
CASRILSAAGELFF
>TRBD2|.|TRBV7-2|15|TRBJ2-7
TGTGCCAGCAGCTTAGGCGGCGGGGGCTCCTACGAGCAGTACTTC
CASSLGGGGSYEQYF
>TRBD1|.|TRBV2|15|TRBJ1-1
TGTGCCAGCAGAGATTTAGGGGGCGGAAACACTGAAGCTTTCTTT
CASRDLGGGNTEAFF
>.|.|TRBV21-1|14|TRBJ1-1
TGTGCCAGCAGCCTATTACCGGGTAAAGCAGAAGCTTTCTTT
CASSLLPGKAEAFF
>.|.|TRBV2|14|TRBJ2-7
TGTGCCAGCAGTGAACGGGCAGGGGCGTACGAGCAGTACTTC
CASSERAGAYEQYF
>.|once|TRBV2|15|TRBJ2-1
TGTGCCAGCAGTGGCCCCGTGAAGGAAGTCAATGAGCAGTTCTTC
CASSGPVKEVNEQFF
>TRBD2|.|TRBV27|17|TRBJ2-3
TGTGCCACCCTACTAGCGGGGGGCCAACTGGGCACAGATACGCAGTATTTT
CATLLAGGQLGTDTQYF
>TRBD2|.|TRBV4-1|14|TRBJ2-1
TGCGCCAGCAGCCAAGCGCGGCTAGCGGGGGAGCAGTTCTTC
CASSQARLAGEQFF
>.|few|TRBV15|15|TRBJ2-1
TGTGCCACCAGCAGAGATAGAGGGCGAAATAGGGAGCAGTTCTTC
CATSRDRGRNREQFF
>TRBD2|.|TRBV5-4|15|TRBJ2-7
TGTGCCAGCAGCTTGGAGCGGGGGGACCCGGTCGAGCAGTACTTC
CASSLERGDPVEQYF
>.|.|TRBV6-6|14|TRBJ2-7
TGTGCCAGCGCCCCGGACGACTTCTCCTACGAGCAGTACTTC
CASAPDDFSYEQYF
>.|.|TRBV10-3|12|TRBJ1-1
TGTGCCACCAAGACAGGGAACACTGAAGCTTTCTTT
CATKTGNTEAFF
>TRBD1|.|TRBV7-9|15|TRBJ2-5
TGTGCCAGCAGCCCACCCCGGACAGGCCAAGAGACCCAGTACTTC
CASSPPRTGQETQYF